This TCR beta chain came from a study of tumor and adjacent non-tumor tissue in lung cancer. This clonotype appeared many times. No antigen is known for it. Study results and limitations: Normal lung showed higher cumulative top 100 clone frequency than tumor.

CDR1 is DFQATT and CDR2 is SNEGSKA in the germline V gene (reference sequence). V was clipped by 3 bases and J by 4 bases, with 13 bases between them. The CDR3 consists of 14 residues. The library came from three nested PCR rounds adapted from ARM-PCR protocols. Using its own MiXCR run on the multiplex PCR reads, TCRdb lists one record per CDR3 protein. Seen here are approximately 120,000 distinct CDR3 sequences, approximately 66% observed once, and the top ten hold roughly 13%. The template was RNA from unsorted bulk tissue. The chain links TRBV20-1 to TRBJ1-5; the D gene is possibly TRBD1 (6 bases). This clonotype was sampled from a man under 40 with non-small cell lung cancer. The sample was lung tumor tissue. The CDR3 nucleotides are TGCAGTGCTAGTACCAGGGGAGATAATCAGCCCCAGCATTTT. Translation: CSASTRGDNQPQHF.